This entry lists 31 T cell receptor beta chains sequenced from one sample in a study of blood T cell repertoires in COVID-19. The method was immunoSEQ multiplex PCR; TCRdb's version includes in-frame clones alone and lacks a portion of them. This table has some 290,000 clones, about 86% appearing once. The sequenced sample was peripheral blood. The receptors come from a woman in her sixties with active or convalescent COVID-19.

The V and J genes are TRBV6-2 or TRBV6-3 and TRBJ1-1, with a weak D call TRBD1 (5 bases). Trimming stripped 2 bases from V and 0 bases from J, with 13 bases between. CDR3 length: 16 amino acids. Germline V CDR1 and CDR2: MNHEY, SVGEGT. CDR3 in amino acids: CASSYPPRAMNTEAFF. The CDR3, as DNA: TGTGCCAGCAGTTACCCCCCCAGGGCGATGAACACTGAAGCTTTCTTT.

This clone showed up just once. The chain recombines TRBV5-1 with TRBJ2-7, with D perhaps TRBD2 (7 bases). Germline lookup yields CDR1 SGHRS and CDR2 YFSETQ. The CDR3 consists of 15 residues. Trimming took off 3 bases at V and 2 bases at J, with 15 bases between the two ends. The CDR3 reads CASSSAGGTPYEQYF. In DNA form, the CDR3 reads TGCGCCAGCAGCTCGGCCGGGGGGACACCCTACGAGCAGTACTTC.

The CDR3 protein is CASSSSQRGRGEQFF. The CDR3 DNA follows: TGCGCCAGCAGCTCTTCCCAGCGGGGGAGGGGTGAGCAGTTCTTC. The chain joins TRBV5-1 to TRBJ2-1, with TRBD2 matching 8 bases. CDR3 length equals 15 residues. Trimming removed 3 bases from V and 9 bases from J; junction bases left unmatched: 11. Germline CDR1 reads SGHRS; CDR2 reads YFSETQ.

CDR3 nucleotides: TGTGCCACCAGCAGAGATAGGACAGGGCACCAGCCCCAGCATTTT. Residues: CATSRDRTGHQPQHF. V gene TRBV15 combines with J gene TRBJ1-5; 8 nucleotides agree with TRBD1. V trimming: 0 bases; J trimming: 7 bases; junction bases outside the gene matches: 5. Germline CDR1 reads LNHNV; CDR2 reads YYDKDF (reference sequence). The CDR3 covers 15 residues.

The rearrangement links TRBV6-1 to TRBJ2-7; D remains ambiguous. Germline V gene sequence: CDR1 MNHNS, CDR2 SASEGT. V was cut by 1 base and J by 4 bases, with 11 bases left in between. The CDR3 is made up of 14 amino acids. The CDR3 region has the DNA TGTGCCAGCAGTGAAGGTGCTAATATATACGAGCAGTACTTC. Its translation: CASSEGANIYEQYF.

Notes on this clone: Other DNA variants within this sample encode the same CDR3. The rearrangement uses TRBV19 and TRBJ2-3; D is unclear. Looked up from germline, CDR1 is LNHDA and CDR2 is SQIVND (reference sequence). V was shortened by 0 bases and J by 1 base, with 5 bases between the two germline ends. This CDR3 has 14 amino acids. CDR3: CASSIERGTDTQYF. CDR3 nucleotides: TGTGCCAGTAGTATAGAGAGAGGCACAGATACGCAGTATTTT.

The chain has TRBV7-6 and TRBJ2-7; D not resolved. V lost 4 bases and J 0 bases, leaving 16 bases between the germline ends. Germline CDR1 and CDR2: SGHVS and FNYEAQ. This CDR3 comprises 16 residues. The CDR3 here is CASSSGQSFGSYEQYF. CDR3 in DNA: TGTGCCAGCAGCTCTGGGCAAAGTTTCGGCTCCTACGAGCAGTACTTC.

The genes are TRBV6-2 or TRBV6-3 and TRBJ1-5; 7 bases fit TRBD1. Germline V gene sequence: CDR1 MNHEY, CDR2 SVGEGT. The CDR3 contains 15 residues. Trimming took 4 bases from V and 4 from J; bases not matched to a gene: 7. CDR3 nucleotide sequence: TGTGCCAGCAGTTCCCTAGACAGGGTGAATCAGCCCCAGCATTTT. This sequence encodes CASSSLDRVNQPQHF.

This CDR3 is CAWSQGEDSPLHF. The CDR3 DNA reads as TGTGCCTGGAGTCAAGGGGAGGATTCACCCCTCCACTTT. The chain carries TRBV30 and TRBJ1-6; a possible D gene is TRBD1 (5 bases). Trimming removed 2 bases from V and 8 bases from J, with 10 bases in between. The CDR3 sequence is 13 residues long. Germline values: CDR1 GTSNPN, CDR2 SVGIG (reference sequence).

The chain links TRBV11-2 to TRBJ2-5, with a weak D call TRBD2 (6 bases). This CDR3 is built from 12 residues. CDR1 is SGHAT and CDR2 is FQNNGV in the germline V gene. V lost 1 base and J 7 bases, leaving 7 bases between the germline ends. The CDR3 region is CASSLGGGTQYF. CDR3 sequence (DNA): TGTGCCAGCAGCTTAGGGGGAGGGACCCAGTACTTC. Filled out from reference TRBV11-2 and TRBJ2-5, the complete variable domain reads EAGVAQSPRYKIIEKRQSVAFWCNPISGHATLYWYQQILGQGPKLLIQFQNNGVVDDSQLPKDRFSAERLKGVDSTLKIQPAKLEDSAVYLCASSLGGGTQYFGPGTRLLVL.

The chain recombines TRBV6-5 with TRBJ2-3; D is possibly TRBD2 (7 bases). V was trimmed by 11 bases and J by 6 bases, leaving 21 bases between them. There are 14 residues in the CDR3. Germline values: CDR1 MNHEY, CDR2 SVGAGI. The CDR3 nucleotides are TGTGCCTCACATAACGGGGGGCGGTGGGATACGCAGTATTTT. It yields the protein CASHNGGRWDTQYF.

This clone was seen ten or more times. This CDR3 reads CASSPGQYFYGYTF. DNA for the CDR3: TGTGCCAGCAGCCCTGGACAGTATTTCTATGGCTACACCTTC. The rearrangement links TRBV5-6 to TRBJ1-2; tentative D call: TRBD1 (6 bases). The germline V gene encodes CDR1 SGHDT and CDR2 YYEEEE. Between the trimmed V and J ends, which lost 4 bases and 4 bases, there was a span of 14 bases. This CDR3 region has 14 residues.

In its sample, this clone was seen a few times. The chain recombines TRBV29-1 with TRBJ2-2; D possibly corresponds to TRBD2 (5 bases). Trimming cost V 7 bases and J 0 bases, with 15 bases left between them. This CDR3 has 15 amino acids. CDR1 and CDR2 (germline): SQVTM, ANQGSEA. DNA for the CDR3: TGCAGCGCCGCGTCGGGGTCGGCGAACACCGGGGAGCTGTTTTTT. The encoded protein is CSAASGSANTGELFF.

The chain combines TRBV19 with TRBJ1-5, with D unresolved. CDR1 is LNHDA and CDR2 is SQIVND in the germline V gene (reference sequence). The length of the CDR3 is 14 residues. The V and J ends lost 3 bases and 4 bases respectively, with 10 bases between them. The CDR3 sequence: CASSIGRGNQPQHF. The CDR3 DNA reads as TGTGCCAGTAGTATTGGCCGGGGAAATCAGCCCCAGCATTTT.

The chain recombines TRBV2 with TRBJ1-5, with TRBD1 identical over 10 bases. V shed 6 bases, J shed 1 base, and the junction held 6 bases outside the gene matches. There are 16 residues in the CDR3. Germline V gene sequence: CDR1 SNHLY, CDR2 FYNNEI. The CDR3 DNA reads TGTGCCAGCAGGTCAGACAGGGGGCACAGCAATCAGCCCCAGCATTTT. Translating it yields CASRSDRGHSNQPQHF.

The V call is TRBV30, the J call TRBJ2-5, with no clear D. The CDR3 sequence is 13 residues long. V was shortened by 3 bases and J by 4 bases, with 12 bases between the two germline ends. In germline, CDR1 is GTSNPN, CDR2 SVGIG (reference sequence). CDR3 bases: TGTGCCTGGAGATCTTTAGCAGTAGAGACCCAGTACTTC. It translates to CAWRSLAVETQYF.

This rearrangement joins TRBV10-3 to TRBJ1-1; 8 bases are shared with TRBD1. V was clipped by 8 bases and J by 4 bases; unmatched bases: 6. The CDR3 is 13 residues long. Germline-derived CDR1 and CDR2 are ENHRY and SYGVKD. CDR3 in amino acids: CAIGITGGTEAFF. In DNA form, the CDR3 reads TGTGCCATCGGGATCACAGGGGGCACTGAAGCTTTCTTT.

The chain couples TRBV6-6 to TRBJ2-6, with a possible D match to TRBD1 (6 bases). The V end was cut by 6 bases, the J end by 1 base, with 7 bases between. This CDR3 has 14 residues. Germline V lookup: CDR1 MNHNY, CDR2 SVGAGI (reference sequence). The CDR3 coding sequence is TGTGCCAGCAGCGGACAGTCTGGGGCCAACGTCCTGACTTTC. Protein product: CASSGQSGANVLTF.

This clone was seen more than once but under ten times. This chain's CDR3 is CAIRPTGDSNQPQHF. DNA for the CDR3: TGTGCCATCCGACCGACAGGGGATAGCAATCAGCCCCAGCATTTT. The chain uses TRBV10-3 and TRBJ1-5; 8 nucleotides match TRBD1. With 8 bases clipped from V and 0 bases from J, the junction kept 6 bases outside the gene matches. Germline loops: CDR1 ENHRY, CDR2 SYGVKD. CDR3 length: 15 residues.

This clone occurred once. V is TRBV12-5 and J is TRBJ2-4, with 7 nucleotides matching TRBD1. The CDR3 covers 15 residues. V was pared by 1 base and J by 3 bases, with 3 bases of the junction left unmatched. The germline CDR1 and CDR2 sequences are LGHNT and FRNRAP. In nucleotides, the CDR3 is TGTGCTAGTGGTTTGGGTCAGGGGGACAAAAACATTCAGTACTTC. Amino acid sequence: CASGLGQGDKNIQYF.

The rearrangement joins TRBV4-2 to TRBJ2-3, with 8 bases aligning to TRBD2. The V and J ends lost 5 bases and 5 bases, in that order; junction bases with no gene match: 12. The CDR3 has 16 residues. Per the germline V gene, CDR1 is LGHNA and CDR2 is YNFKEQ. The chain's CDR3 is CASSIPSGSTGDTQYF. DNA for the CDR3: TGTGCCAGCAGCATACCTAGCGGGTCCACCGGAGATACGCAGTATTTT.

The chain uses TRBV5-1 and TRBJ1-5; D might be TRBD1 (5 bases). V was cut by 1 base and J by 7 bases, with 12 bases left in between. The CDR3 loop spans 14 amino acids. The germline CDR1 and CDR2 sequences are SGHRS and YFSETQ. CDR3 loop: CASSLTGRGQPQHF. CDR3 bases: TGCGCCAGCAGCTTGACAGGTCGGGGGCAGCCCCAGCATTTT.

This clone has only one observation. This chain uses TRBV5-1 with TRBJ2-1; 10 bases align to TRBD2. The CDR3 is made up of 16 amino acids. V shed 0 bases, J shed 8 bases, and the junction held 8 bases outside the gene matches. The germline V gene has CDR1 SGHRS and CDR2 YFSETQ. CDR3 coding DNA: TGCGCCAGCAGCTTGGGTGAGCGGGGGGGCGGCTATGAGCAGTTCTTC. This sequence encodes CASSLGERGGGYEQFF. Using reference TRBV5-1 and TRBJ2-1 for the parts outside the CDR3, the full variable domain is KAGVTQTPRYLIKTRGQQVTLSCSPISGHRSVSWYQQTPGQGLQFLFEYFSETQRNKGNFPGRFSGRQFSNSRSEMNVSTLELGDSALYLCASSLGERGGGYEQFFGPGTRLTVL.

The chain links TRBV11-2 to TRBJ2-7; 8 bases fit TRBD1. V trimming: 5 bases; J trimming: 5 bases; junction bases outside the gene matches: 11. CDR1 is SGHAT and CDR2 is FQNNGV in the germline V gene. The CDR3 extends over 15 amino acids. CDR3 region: CASSLSRDRNNEQYF. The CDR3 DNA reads TGTGCCAGCAGCCTCAGTAGGGACAGGAATAACGAGCAGTACTTC.

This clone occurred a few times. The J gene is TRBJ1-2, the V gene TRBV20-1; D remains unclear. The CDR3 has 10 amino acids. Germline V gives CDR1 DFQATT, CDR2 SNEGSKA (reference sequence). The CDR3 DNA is TGCAGCGGGGAGTGCGCTGGCTACACCTTC. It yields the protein CSGECAGYTF.

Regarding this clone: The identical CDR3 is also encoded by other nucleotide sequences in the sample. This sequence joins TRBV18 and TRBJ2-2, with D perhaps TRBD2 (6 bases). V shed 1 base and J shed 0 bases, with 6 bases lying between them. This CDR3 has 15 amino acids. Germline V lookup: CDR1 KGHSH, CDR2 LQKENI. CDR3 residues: CASSPRGANTGELFF. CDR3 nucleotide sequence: TGTGCCAGCTCACCACGGGGGGCGAACACCGGGGAGCTGTTTTTT. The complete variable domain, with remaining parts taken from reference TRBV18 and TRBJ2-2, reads NAGVMQNPRHLVRRRGQEARLRCSPMKGHSHVYWYRQLPEEGLKFMVYLQKENIIDESGMPKERFSAEFPKEGPSILRIQQVVRGDSAAYFCASSPRGANTGELFFGEGSRLTVL.

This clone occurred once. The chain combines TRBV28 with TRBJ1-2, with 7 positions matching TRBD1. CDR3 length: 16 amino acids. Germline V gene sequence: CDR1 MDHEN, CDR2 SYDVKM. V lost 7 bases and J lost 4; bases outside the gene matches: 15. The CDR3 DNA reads TGTGCCAGCACCGTAATGGATCGACAGGGAGGCTATGGCTACACCTTC. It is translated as CASTVMDRQGGYGYTF.

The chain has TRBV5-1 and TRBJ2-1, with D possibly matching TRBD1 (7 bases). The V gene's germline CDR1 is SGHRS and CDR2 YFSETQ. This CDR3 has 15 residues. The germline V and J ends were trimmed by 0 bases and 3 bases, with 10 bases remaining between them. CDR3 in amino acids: CASSLVQGGYNEQFF. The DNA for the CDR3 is TGCGCCAGCAGCTTGGTCCAGGGGGGCTACAATGAGCAGTTCTTC.

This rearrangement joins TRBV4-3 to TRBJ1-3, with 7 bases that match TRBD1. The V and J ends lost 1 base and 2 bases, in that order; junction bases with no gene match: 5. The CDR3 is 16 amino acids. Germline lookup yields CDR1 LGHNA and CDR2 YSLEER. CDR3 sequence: CASSQVPGGTGNTIYF. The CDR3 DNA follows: TGCGCCAGCAGCCAAGTCCCAGGGGGAACTGGAAACACCATATATTTT.

CDR3 DNA: TGTGCCAGCAGTTCTGGTCTAGCGGGGGGGCCAAATGAGCAGTTCTTC. Its protein product is CASSSGLAGGPNEQFF. The genes are TRBV5-4 and TRBJ2-1, with 12 nucleotides matching TRBD2. The CDR3 length is 16 residues. CDR1 is SGHNT, CDR2 YYREEE, per germline (reference sequence). With V trimmed by 5 bases and J by 7 bases, 10 bases remained unmatched.

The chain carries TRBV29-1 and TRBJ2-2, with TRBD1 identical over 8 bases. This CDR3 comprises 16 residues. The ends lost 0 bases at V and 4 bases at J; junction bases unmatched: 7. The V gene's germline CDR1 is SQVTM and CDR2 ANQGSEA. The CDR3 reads CSVEDLPGQATGELFF. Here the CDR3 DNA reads TGCAGCGTTGAAGATTTACCGGGACAGGCCACCGGGGAGCTGTTTTTT.